A single sample is the source of the 22 T cell receptor beta chains below, sequenced in a study of T-cell reconstitution after alpha-beta-depleted transplantation in children. The TCRbeta library was prepared with unique molecular identifiers. One entry per CDR3 protein, called by TCRdb with MiXCR from the PCR reads. The sample has about 260,000 distinct CDR3 sequences, about 9.9% seen once. The specimen comprised peripheral blood, sampled 180 days after TCRalphabeta/CD19-depleted stem cell transplant. These receptors all stem from a male patient between 2 and 10 years old who had a stem cell transplant for chronic granulomatous disease, so the T cells may come from the graft donor.

This clonotype was seen repeatedly, ten times or more. The V gene is TRBV5-5, the J gene TRBJ2-3, with TRBD1 as a possible D gene (6 bases). Germline V gives CDR1 SGHKS, CDR2 YYEKEE (reference sequence). Trimming cost V 4 bases and J 6 bases, with 15 bases left between them. The CDR3 runs to 14 residues. Written as DNA, the CDR3 is TGTGCCAGCAGCCCCATCGACAGGCTCGATACGCAGTATTTT. It codes for CASSPIDRLDTQYF.

With regard to this clonotype: A much larger clone sits a single nucleotide away, making a read error possible. The V and J genes are TRBV20-1 and TRBJ2-5; D is perhaps TRBD1 (6 bases). Germline V gives CDR1 DFQATT, CDR2 SNEGSKA (reference sequence). Trimming took 3 bases from V and 6 from J, leaving 14 bases between them. The CDR3 spans 13 residues. The CDR3 DNA sequence: TGCAGTGCTAGGCCAGGGGATGCACAGACCCAGTACTTC. Translated: CSARPGDAQTQYF.

This clonotype has at least ten counts. The chain couples TRBV29-1 to TRBJ2-5; either TRBD1 or TRBD2 may supply D (6 bases each). The CDR3 length is 13 residues. CDR1 is SQVTM, CDR2 ANQGSEA, per germline. V dropped 6 bases and J dropped 2 bases, with 13 bases sitting between them. The CDR3 loop reads CSVATGGQETQYF. For the CDR3, the DNA is TGCAGCGTCGCGACAGGAGGGCAAGAGACCCAGTACTTC.

This clonotype was recorded at least ten times. The V gene is TRBV28, the J gene TRBJ2-4; 8 nucleotides match TRBD1. The germline V gene encodes CDR1 MDHEN and CDR2 SYDVKM. J was trimmed by 0 bases and V by 5 bases; bases with no gene match: 12. The CDR3 has 18 residues. CDR3 in amino acids: CASSADRGWALAKNIQYF. DNA of the CDR3: TGTGCCAGCAGTGCCGACAGGGGATGGGCGCTAGCCAAAAACATTCAGTACTTC.

This clonotype was picked up many times. The V and J genes are TRBV20-1 and TRBJ2-1, with 7 bases lining up with TRBD2. Germline CDR1 DFQATT, CDR2 SNEGSKA (reference sequence). The CDR3 contains 11 residues. The V and J ends lost 3 bases and 8 bases, in that order; junction bases with no gene match: 1. CDR3: CSARGGDEQFF. In DNA, the CDR3 is TGCAGTGCTAGGGGAGGGGATGAGCAGTTCTTC.

This clonotype came up many times. This sequence joins TRBV5-1 and TRBJ2-7; 10 bases are a match to TRBD2. The V gene's germline CDR1 is SGHRS and CDR2 YFSETQ. The CDR3 totals 14 residues. V shed 1 base, J shed 5 bases, and the junction held 3 bases outside the gene matches. The chain's CDR3 is CASSLSGRAHEQYF. CDR3 DNA: TGCGCCAGCAGCTTGAGCGGGAGGGCCCACGAGCAGTACTTC.

This clonotype was observed at least ten times. This chain links TRBV9 with TRBJ2-1; a possible D gene is TRBD1 (6 bases). CDR1 and CDR2 from the germline V gene are SGDLS and YYNGEE. The CDR3 totals 16 residues. V gave up 2 bases and J gave up 9 bases, with 21 bases separating them. The CDR3 nucleotides read TGTGCCAGCAGCGTCAGTAAGTCCGCGGCAGGGGTTGAGCAGTTCTTC. Protein sequence: CASSVSKSAAGVEQFF.

This chain uses TRBV6-1 with TRBJ2-2, with D perhaps TRBD2 (5 bases). The V end was cut by 6 bases, the J end by 0 bases, with 14 bases between. The CDR3 sequence is 16 residues long. Germline CDR1 MNHNS, CDR2 SASEGT. Here the CDR3 reads CASSPSRGSNTGELFF. The CDR3, as DNA: TGTGCCAGCAGCCCCTCCCGGGGTTCGAACACCGGGGAGCTGTTTTTT.

Ten or more counts support this clonotype. The V gene is TRBV3-1, the J gene TRBJ2-7, with D unresolved. Trimming pared 6 bases from V and 4 bases from J, leaving 16 bases between. The CDR3 is made up of 14 amino acids. The V gene's germline CDR1 is LGHDT and CDR2 YNNKEL (reference sequence). The CDR3 here is CASRAGSSAYEQYF. As DNA, the CDR3 is TGTGCCAGCAGAGCTGGGTCGAGCGCGTACGAGCAGTACTTC.

This clonotype was seen ten or more times. The J gene is TRBJ2-7, the V gene TRBV12-3 or TRBV12-4; 10 nucleotides align to TRBD2. V was pared by 5 bases and J by 1 base, with 5 bases of the junction left unmatched. The length of the CDR3 is 15 residues. CDR3 DNA: TGTGCCAGCAGTCGTACGACTAGCGGGTCCTACGAGCAGTACTTC. Translated: CASSRTTSGSYEQYF.

This clonotype was recorded many times. The chain combines TRBV7-2 with TRBJ1-3; possibly TRBD1 for D (5 bases). This CDR3 region has 17 residues. In germline, CDR1 is SGHTA, CDR2 FQGNSA. The ends were cut back, 0 bases at V and 2 bases at J, with 14 bases in the middle. In DNA form, the CDR3 reads TGTGCCAGCAGCTTAGCTGTGGGGCAAGGGACTGGAAACACCATATATTTT. Amino acids: CASSLAVGQGTGNTIYF.

This clonotype was found many times. The chain carries TRBV9 and TRBJ2-1; 8 nucleotides align to TRBD2. J lost 2 bases, V lost 3 bases, and 4 bases had no gene match. Per the germline V gene, CDR1 is SGDLS and CDR2 is YYNGEE. This CDR3 is built from 15 residues. The CDR3 nucleotides are TGTGCCAGCAGCGCGCGGGGGGTAACCTACAATGAGCAGTTCTTC. Amino acids: CASSARGVTYNEQFF.

The sample holds many counts of this clonotype. The chain links TRBV7-9 to TRBJ2-5; 8 positions agree with TRBD2. CDR1 and CDR2 from the germline V gene are SEHNR and FQNEAQ (reference sequence). V gave up 3 bases and J gave up 1 base; unmatched junction bases: 4. CDR3 length: 15 amino acids. In DNA form, the CDR3 reads TGTGCCAGCAGCTTGGCTAGCGGGCCCCAAGAGACCCAGTACTTC. It encodes CASSLASGPQETQYF.

This clonotype was detected ten times or more. The gene calls are TRBV28 and TRBJ1-5, with 9 bases lining up with TRBD1. The CDR3 has 16 amino acids. Germline V lookup: CDR1 MDHEN, CDR2 SYDVKM. V shed 5 bases, J shed 3 bases, and the junction held 8 bases outside the gene matches. The CDR3 loop is CASSPLGQGDNQPQHF. Written as DNA, the CDR3 is TGTGCCAGCAGTCCCCTGGGACAGGGTGACAATCAGCCCCAGCATTTT. Combining the CDR3 with reference TRBV28 and TRBJ1-5 gives the whole variable domain DVKVTQSSRYLVKRTGEKVFLECVQDMDHENMFWYRQDPGLGLRLIYFSYDVKMKEKGDIPEGYSVSREKKERFSLILESASTNQTSMYLCASSPLGQGDNQPQHFGDGTRLSIL.

This clonotype was counted ten times or more. The V call is TRBV27, the J call TRBJ2-3; 7 bases align to TRBD1. The length of the CDR3 is 19 residues. CDR1 MNHEY and CDR2 SMNVEV come from the germline V gene (reference sequence). V shed 6 bases, J shed 0 bases, and the junction held 18 bases outside the gene matches. CDR3 residues: CASSPDRVWGRGSTDTQYF. The DNA for the CDR3 is TGTGCCAGCAGCCCCGACAGGGTATGGGGACGTGGAAGCACAGATACGCAGTATTTT.

CDR3 DNA sequence: TGTGCCAGCAGCTTTTTGGCAGGGGCTGGGTATGGCTACACCTTC. Amino acid sequence: CASSFLAGAGYGYTF. The chain employs TRBV5-4 and TRBJ1-2; tentative D call: TRBD1 (6 bases). CDR1 SGHNT and CDR2 YYREEE come from the germline V gene (reference sequence). Trimming shortened V by 2 bases and J by 5 bases, and 16 bases separated the two germline ends. This CDR3 has 15 residues.

This clonotype came up many times. This chain uses TRBV10-3 with TRBJ2-7, with TRBD2 as a possible D gene (7 bases). The CDR3 sequence is 14 residues long. Germline-derived CDR1 and CDR2 are ENHRY and SYGVKD. The V and J ends lost 2 bases and 6 bases respectively, with 14 bases between them. CDR3 DNA: TGTGCCATCAGTGAGCAAGGGGGGGTTCGCGAGCAGTACTTC. This gives the protein CAISEQGGVREQYF.

This clonotype has at least ten counts. V is TRBV6-5 and J is TRBJ1-5; unclear D gene. V shed 2 bases and J shed 0 bases, with 5 bases lying between them. The CDR3 length is 14 residues. Germline V CDR1 and CDR2: MNHEY, SVGAGI. Here the CDR3 DNA reads TGTGCCAGCAGTTACCTGAATAGCAATCAGCCCCAGCATTTT. It encodes CASSYLNSNQPQHF.

This clonotype came up a few times. The CDR3 here is CASSQDRGGREDHTGELFF. The CDR3, as DNA: TGTGCCAGCAGCCAAGATCGTGGCGGGAGGGAGGACCACACCGGGGAGCTGTTTTTT. V usage is TRBV4-2 and J usage is TRBJ2-2, with 9 bases fitting TRBD2. Trimming cost V 0 bases and J 3 bases; bases outside gene matches: 11. There are 19 residues in the CDR3. CDR1 LGHNA and CDR2 YNFKEQ come from the germline V gene.

As regards this clonotype: This may stem from a read error, because a much larger clone lies one nucleotide away. The chain recombines TRBV12-3 or TRBV12-4 with TRBJ2-7; D not resolved. The CDR3 consists of 18 residues. V gave up 6 bases and J gave up 0 bases, with 24 bases separating them. CDR3 bases: TGTGCCAGCAGCTCCGCGCGTCGTGGAGCCGCTCCCTCCTACGAGCAGTACTTC. Translation: CASSSARRGAAPSYEQYF.

This clonotype was seen ten or more times. The chain has TRBV5-1 and TRBJ2-5; no clear D gene. This CDR3 has 14 amino acids. Germline V CDR1 and CDR2: SGHRS, YFSETQ. The V end was cut by 0 bases, the J end by 5 bases, with 11 bases between. The CDR3 DNA follows: TGCGCCAGCAGCTTGGCGGAGACGTGGGAGACCCAGTACTTC. This sequence encodes CASSLAETWETQYF.

A note on this clonotype: It may be a read error: a sequence one base away is much more abundant. The J gene is TRBJ2-7, the V gene TRBV18; no clear D. Per the germline V gene, CDR1 is KGHSH and CDR2 is LQKENI. This CDR3 region has 14 residues. Here the CDR3 reads CASSPGRGSYEQSF. In DNA, the CDR3 is TGTGCCAGCTCACCGGGTCGTGGGTCCTACGAGCAGTCCTTC.